The rows below give T cell receptor beta chains drawn from one sample of a study of CD8 T cells in Susac syndrome. From the immunoSEQ multiplex PCR reads, TCRdb called clonotypes with MiXCR, one entry per CDR3 protein. The repertoire holds around 80,000 distinct CDR3 sequences, with 96% as singletons. The sequencing input was CD8+ T cells from PBMCs. Receptors were obtained from a human donor with Susac syndrome. Both conserved end residues are part of each CDR3. The order of the fields is V gene, D gene, CDR3 length, J gene, CDR3 DNA, CDR3 protein. The D gene is left open where the match is weak.

TRBV5-1,-,15,TRBJ2-1,TGCGCCAGCAGCTTGGTGGTAGATCTGGTCAATGAGCAGTTCTTC,CASSLVVDLVNEQFF
TRBV15,-,16,TRBJ1-2,TGTGCCACCAGCAGGGAATACAGGGAGCTCAACTATGGCTACACCTTC,CATSREYRELNYGYTF
TRBV14,-,15,TRBJ2-1,TGTGCCAGCAGCCAAAGTCCAGAGTTCAACAATGAGCAGTTCTTC,CASSQSPEFNNEQFF
TRBV14,-,19,TRBJ2-3,TGTGCCAGCAGCCAGGAGGTCCACCCGAAACAAAGGGGCACAGATACGCAGTATTTT,CASSQEVHPKQRGTDTQYF
TRBV7-9,TRBD1,15,TRBJ1-2,TGTGCCAGCAGCCCTACAGGGGGAGAAAACTATGGCTACACCTTC,CASSPTGGENYGYTF
TRBV28,-,15,TRBJ1-2,TGTGCCAGCAGTTTAACCGGGACATTAACCTATGGCTACACCTTC,CASSLTGTLTYGYTF
TRBV30,TRBD1,15,TRBJ1-5,TGTGCCTGGCGAGACCGGGACAGGTTAAATCAGCCCCAGCATTTT,CAWRDRDRLNQPQHF
TRBV15,TRBD1,14,TRBJ2-1,TGTGCCACCAGCATAGACAGGGGCGGTAATGAGCAGTTCTTC,CATSIDRGGNEQFF
TRBV5-1,TRBD2,15,TRBJ2-4,TGCGCCAGCAGCCCGGGACTAGCGGGGGAAAACATTCAGTACTTC,CASSPGLAGENIQYF
TRBV4-3,-,16,TRBJ2-1,TGCGCCAGCAGCCAAATCACCGGGAGCTCCTACAATGAGCAGTTCTTC,CASSQITGSSYNEQFF
TRBV28,-,14,TRBJ2-5,TGTGCCAGCAGGGGCAATAGGGTCCCAGAGACCCAGTACTTC,CASRGNRVPETQYF
TRBV5-1,-,15,TRBJ2-3,TGCGCCAGCAGGTCGACGGACCTATTGGGGGATACGCAGTATTTT,CASRSTDLLGDTQYF
TRBV6-5,TRBD2,17,TRBJ2-2,TGTGCCAGCAGTTACTCGATTAGCGGGTTGGATCTCGGGGAGCTGTTTTTT,CASSYSISGLDLGELFF
TRBV9,-,13,TRBJ2-7,TGTGCCAGCAGCGTAGCTCCCCTATACGAGCAGTACTTC,CASSVAPLYEQYF
TRBV5-6,-,13,TRBJ2-1,TGTGCCAGCAGCTTGGGTTCAGGGAATGAGCAGTTCTTC,CASSLGSGNEQFF
TRBV4-3,-,13,TRBJ1-6,TGCGCCAGCAGCCAAGGGGGAGGTTCACCCCTCCACTTT,CASSQGGGSPLHF
TRBV15,-,13,TRBJ1-1,TGTGCCACCAGCAGAGAACAGGGCGCTGAAGCTTTCTTT,CATSREQGAEAFF
TRBV9,-,14,TRBJ2-7,TGTGCCAGCAGCTCCCGCGACGCCAACTACGAGCAGTACTTC,CASSSRDANYEQYF
TRBV27,-,12,TRBJ1-2,TGTGCCAGCGGGGGCCTGGGTGGTGGCTACACCTTC,CASGGLGGGYTF
TRBV5-6,-,14,TRBJ1-5,TGTGCCAGCAGCTTCGGACCGGGGAGCCAGCCCCAGCATTTT,CASSFGPGSQPQHF